This passage covers 8 T cell receptor beta chains from one sample sequenced in a study of beta chain features in type 1 diabetes. Since all of the isolated RNA was reverse transcribed, expressed TCRB transcripts were what got sequenced. Here immunoSEQ multiplex PCR was the method, and the copy in TCRdb shows in-frame clones only, minus some. The sample has hundreds of thousands of clones, roughly 15% seen once. Source material: central memory CD4+ T cells from blood. These receptors were taken from a man aged 30 to 39 in good health.

The gene calls are TRBV5-1 and TRBJ1-1; D might be TRBD1 (6 bases). The length of the CDR3 is 14 residues. Per the germline V gene, CDR1 is SGHRS and CDR2 is YFSETQ. V was cut by 4 bases and J by 5 bases, with 15 bases left in between. The CDR3 region is CASSTPGAGTEAFF. DNA for the CDR3: TGCGCCAGCAGCACCCCAGGGGCGGGGACTGAAGCTTTCTTT.

This clone came up a few times. The chain links TRBV9 to TRBJ2-7, with 7 bases aligning to TRBD1. The junction had 16 bases not matched to a gene; V was cut back by 3 bases and J by 7 bases. Looked up from germline, CDR1 is SGDLS and CDR2 is YYNGEE. This CDR3 comprises 16 residues. CDR3 in amino acids: CASSESGQSLPDEQYF. CDR3 in DNA: TGTGCCAGCAGCGAGTCGGGACAGAGCCTCCCGGATGAGCAGTACTTC.

There are a few counts of this clone. The rearrangement links TRBV6-1 to TRBJ1-3, with D possibly matching TRBD1 (5 bases). The germline CDR1 and CDR2 sequences are MNHNS and SASEGT. This CDR3 is 13 amino acids long. V gave up 6 bases and J gave up 2 bases, with 8 bases separating them. CDR3 in DNA: TGTGCCAGCAGCCAGGGTCCTGGAAACACCATATATTTT. This translates into CASSQGPGNTIYF.

There are many counts of this clone. This CDR3 is also generated by other DNA sequences in the sample. This chain joins TRBV4-3 and TRBJ1-6; TRBD1 matches 8 bases. V lost 5 bases and J lost 10; bases outside the gene matches: 4. The CDR3 length is 13 residues. Germline lookup yields CDR1 LGHNA and CDR2 YSLEER. This chain's CDR3 is CASSGQGGSPLHF. In DNA, the CDR3 is TGCGCCAGCAGCGGACAGGGAGGGTCACCCCTCCACTTT.

This chain connects TRBV5-1 to TRBJ2-5; D is unresolved. The germline V and J ends were trimmed by 5 bases and 2 bases, with 7 bases remaining between them. The CDR3 is 12 amino acids. CDR1 is SGHRS, CDR2 YFSETQ, per germline. In DNA, the CDR3 is TGCGCCAGCAGTTCTTCACAAGAGACCCAGTACTTC. Protein sequence: CASSSSQETQYF.

The chain couples TRBV14 to TRBJ2-3; unclear D gene. The V and J ends lost 0 bases and 2 bases respectively, with 9 bases between them. CDR1 is SGHDN and CDR2 is FVKESK in the germline V gene. This CDR3 spans 15 amino acids. The CDR3 protein is CASSQDRTFTDTQYF. CDR3 nucleotide sequence: TGTGCCAGCAGCCAAGACCGGACGTTCACAGATACGCAGTATTTT.

This clone was counted a few times. The V and J genes are TRBV10-3 and TRBJ2-2, with 9 positions matching TRBD2. The CDR3 has 15 amino acids. Germline lookup yields CDR1 ENHRY and CDR2 SYGVKD. V was clipped by 6 bases and J by 3 bases; unmatched bases: 5. The DNA of the CDR3 is TGTGCCATCAGGAAGACTAGCGGTCACACCGGGGAGCTGTTTTTT. This sequence encodes CAIRKTSGHTGELFF.

The rearrangement uses TRBV19 and TRBJ1-2, with 8 bases lining up with TRBD1. There are 17 residues in the CDR3. Germline V gene data show CDR1 as LNHDA and CDR2 as SQIVND (reference sequence). V shed 9 bases, J shed 0 bases, and the junction held 15 bases outside the gene matches. The CDR3 nucleotides are TGTGCCAGCCAGAGGGTAACCGGGACAGGCTCTAACTATGGCTACACCTTC. This translates into CASQRVTGTGSNYGYTF.